This T cell receptor (beta chain) was retrieved from a study of cytomegalovirus exposure and HLA in healthy donors. This clone was counted a few times. Its target is not known. Germline V gives CDR1 ENHRY, CDR2 SYGVKD. The CDR3 has 13 residues. The V end was cut by 0 bases, the J end by 4 bases, with 6 bases between. In the PCR, 60 Vbeta and 13 Jbeta primers were used. Method: immunoSEQ multiplex PCR; TCRdb's copy keeps in-frame clones and lacks some. The sample carries 130,000 to 150,000 clones, 73% recorded once. Points from the study as a whole: Later analysis suggested links between common viral pathogens and several top significant clusters. HLA alleles were associated with roughly 17,000 TCR beta sequences in a later analysis at 0.05 false discovery rate.

This clonotype was sampled from a human donor in good health. Sequenced sample: PBMCs. The chain links TRBV10-3 to TRBJ1-2; possible D gene TRBD1, 6 bases. CDR3 sequence (DNA): TGTGCCATCAGTGAGTCACAGGGCTATGGCTACACCTTC. Amino acid sequence: CAISESQGYGYTF.